This T cell receptor beta chain was found in a study of blood T cells in healthy people across ages (dated by TCRdb to between 2014 and 2017). Regarding the study in general: In model experiments, template switching captured roughly one uniquely barcoded TCR beta cDNA molecule for every two T cells. To track age-related changes in TCR beta repertoire diversity, the study relied on deep sequencing normalized with unique cDNA molecular identifiers. Using the same blood draw, the study looked at two additional independent replicas of 1 million unique cDNA reads for two donors, one aged 18 to 29 and the other aged 80 or older. Four age groups were formed from the donors: young (average approximately 16 years), middle-aged (around 41), aged (roughly 56) and long-lived (more than 75). General study outcomes and caveats: Donor CMV infection status was unknown, potentially confounding age-related changes in expanded clonotypes. Estimates of total diversity based on one million sequenced T cells were considered lower bounds and underestimates. The long-lived group showed more naive CD4+ T cells, fewer expanded clones and increased TCR diversity than the aged group, suggesting age selection. Observed TCR beta diversity per million T cells fell roughly linearly with age, and a significant reduction was already apparent by age around 44. Bulk unsorted PBMC profiling prevented conclusive comparison of naive and antigen-experienced compartments. Observed TCR beta diversity correlated strongly with the percentage of naive T cells measured by flow cytometry.

The CDR3 goes from the cysteine to the phenylalanine over 14 residues. The retained sequence is limited to the CDR3, 42 bases, with the frame set at the first base. CDR1 and CDR2, per the germline V gene (reference sequence), are SEHNR and FQNEAQ. The protocol used for the library was 5' RACE. The sample was run on an Illumina HiSeq 2500. A second PCR of about 6 to 12 cycles was run with a J-beta primer mix and a sample-barcoded 5' primer. A unique molecular identifier was introduced onto each TCR beta cDNA molecule by a template-switch 5' adaptor carrying 12 random nucleotides. Each sample yielded at least 3 million CDR3-containing paired-end reads. First-strand cDNA was synthesized from all RNA with the Mint cDNA synthesis kit, primed by a TRBC-specific oligonucleotide. All cDNA was treated with uracil-DNA glycosylase and then went through a first 18-cycle PCR with the universal primers M1SS and BC2_uni_R. In the original analysis: Each sample was normalized by randomly selecting 1 million high-quality reads, each carrying a distinct molecular identifier. Instead of being binned into consensus sequences, reads that shared molecular identifiers were thrown out. MiTCR, with a Q25 quality threshold and the strictest error-elimination algorithm, was used for CDR3 identification, clonotype clustering and error correction. A nonparametric unseen species model with Euler transformation was used to estimate a lower bound on total TCR beta diversity. TCRdb reworked the public reads: Q25 trimming with fastp, MiXCR clone assembly, productive beta chains retained. Each entry merges the rows of one CDR3 protein and shows their most common DNA and genes. The V and J calls reflect TCRdb's pipeline rather than the authors' work. The sample table shows 600,000 to 850,000 distinct CDR3 sequences, and 20% to 25% are seen once. The ten top clones hold 9.4% of the sample.

The approximately 41 donors, aged about 6 to 95 years, were systemically healthy Caucasian individuals from Russia. Each donor gave approximately 9.3 milliliters of peripheral blood, collected into EDTA-treated Vacutainer tubes. Ficoll-Paque density-gradient centrifugation was used to isolate PBMCs, with at least 6 million obtained per sample. Trizol reagent was used to extract total RNA from PBMCs, with at least 6 micrograms per sample. The percentages of naive CD45RAhigh/CD27high T cells were determined by flow cytometry on a PBMC aliquot from every donor. A remark on this clonotype: Its specific antigen is unknown. It has no much larger one-base neighbor in the sample; base qualities were not kept.

The data were also submitted as part of a second study, on T cells of mothers and their children. The second investigation adds: Nine systemically healthy Caucasian individuals, comprising three mothers and their six children, were included as donors. cDNA synthesis used all of the extracted RNA, with 1.5 ug of RNA in each 15 ul reaction. Sample barcodes and 2-4 random nucleotides were added via the M1S primer in the second PCR. More than 9 million TCR beta CDR3 reads were obtained from each mother, and roughly 3 million reads were obtained from each child. In both related and unrelated pairs, thymic selection shapes the output of TCR recombination in a similar way, with inherited differences having only a minor effect. Related mother-child pairs always showed normalized repertoire overlap that was slightly higher than in unrelated mother-child pairs, though the difference was never significant. Persistent microchimeric T cell clones were not detected, at a sensitivity of 95 to 100 clones per million clonotypes. In the study, deep NGS was used to compare the TCR beta repertoires of mothers and children, and features distinguishing related mother-child pairs from unrelated individuals were sought. On average, the children were 11 +/- 4 years old, while the mothers were about 40 +/- 4 years old. After adapters were ligated using NEBNext reagents, the libraries underwent 100+100 nt paired-end sequencing on an Illumina HiSeq 2000. To prevent cross-contamination, the mother and child libraries were prepared a month apart and were sequenced in separate runs. Between roughly 500,000 and 2,300,000 distinct TCR beta clonotypes were identified per donor. Naive TCR beta clonotypes were estimated from low-frequency clonotypes matched to each donor's FACS-determined naive share, without sorting.

Input material: blood. The chain links TRBV7-9 with TRBJ2-5; the D assignment is uncertain and may be TRBD1 or TRBD2, with 7 bases supporting each. The better agreement between TRBJ2-7 and the DNA end casts doubt on the J call. This receptor was obtained from a boy between 10 and 17 years old in good health. The CDR3 region: CASSLEGGGLEQYF. In nucleotide form, the sequence is TGTGCCAGCAGCTTAGAGGGAGGGGGCCTCGAGCAGTACTTC.